Reported below is one T cell receptor (beta chain). The antigen is not known. The data originate from a study of response to subunit inactivated influenza vaccine. This CDR3 contains 13 residues. Trimming took off 5 bases at V and 7 bases at J, with 11 bases between the two ends. CDR1 KGHDR and CDR2 SFDVKD come from the germline V gene. TCRdb reprocessed the RT-PCR reads with MiXCR, giving one entry per CDR3 protein. The data contain some 190,000 distinct CDR3 sequences, around 14% of them seen just once; the ten biggest clones take up roughly 24%. General study points: Each seasonal influenza vaccination, the authors suggested, recruits few new T cells.

This chain connects TRBV24-1 to TRBJ1-5; possible D gene TRBD1, 6 bases. The receptor was isolated from a man aged 45-65 years who received an inactivated influenza vaccine. Sequences were derived from CD8+ T cells sorted from PBMCs, sampled roughly 5 days after vaccination. The CDR3 protein is CATSGGAWQPQHF. The CDR3 region has the DNA TGTGCCACCAGTGGGGGGGCATGGCAGCCCCAGCATTTT.